The present T cell receptor (beta chain) was sequenced within a study of T cell responses to AZD1222 COVID-19 vaccine. Study-level points and caveats: Two AZD1222 administrations were followed by greater Spike-specific TCR breadth and depth. Females made up more of the donors, who were largely white British, and clonal diversity may have come out too low. Within unmutated variant regions lay the reported targets of nearly half of spike-specific TCRs. The study found vaccine-associated CD4 TCRs spanning spike, dominant at 160-218 and 743-854.

The count of this clone is one. Its specificity is unknown. TCRdb keeps only in-frame clones here, not all; method: immunoSEQ multiplex PCR. The sample consists of about 140,000 clones, about 87% of them appearing once. The V gene's germline CDR1 is SGDLS and CDR2 YYNGEE. Trimming pared 7 bases from V and 2 bases from J, leaving 16 bases between. CDR3 length equals 15 residues. The J gene is TRBJ2-1, the V gene TRBV9; D is tentatively TRBD1 or TRBD2 (5 bases each). This clonotype was sampled from an adult in good health. The source material was peripheral blood, sampled on day 0 of AZD1222 vaccination. In DNA, the CDR3 is TGTGCCAGCTCCGAGGGGAGATCCCCCTACAATGAGCAGTTCTTC. Residues: CASSEGRSPYNEQFF.